A selection of T cell receptor beta chains follows, all from one sample in a study of CD8 T cells in Susac syndrome. TCRdb re-called the immunoSEQ multiplex PCR reads through MiXCR, storing one row per CDR3 protein. The sample consists of about 250,000 distinct CDR3 sequences, just under 95% of them appearing once. The sequencing input was CD4+ T cells from PBMCs. The receptors shown here come from a human donor with multiple sclerosis. Both conserved end residues are part of each CDR3. The order of the fields is clone size, J gene, D gene, V gene, CDR3 protein, CDR3 DNA. The D gene is left open where the match is weak. Part of the rows lack a size; the others show once, few, many or a class for expanded clones.

.	TRBJ2-2	.	TRBV7-9	CASSTKGGLNTGELFF	TGTGCCAGCAGCACGAAGGGGGGGCTGAACACCGGGGAGCTGTTTTTT
.	TRBJ2-1	TRBD2	TRBV4-2	CASSSTGGGEQFF	TGTGCCAGCAGCTCCACCGGCGGGGGTGAGCAGTTCTTC
.	TRBJ1-1	.	TRBV29-1	CSAEGPFF	TGCAGCGCCGAGGGTCCTTTCTTT
.	TRBJ1-1	TRBD1	TRBV13	CASSPPLEGAGTEAFF	TGTGCCAGCAGCCCCCCCCTTGAGGGGGCGGGCACTGAAGCTTTCTTT
.	TRBJ1-1	.	TRBV2	CASSETGNTEAFF	TGTGCCAGCAGTGAAACGGGGAACACTGAAGCTTTCTTT
.	TRBJ2-5	.	TRBV6-2/TRBV6-3	CASSQRIGGLETQYF	TGTGCCAGCAGCCAGCGGATTGGGGGGTTGGAGACCCAGTACTTC
.	TRBJ1-2	.	TRBV19	CASSTAGVGYTF	TGTGCCAGTAGTACGGCAGGGGTCGGCTACACCTTC
.	TRBJ1-1	TRBD1	TRBV7-3	CASSKDRYTEAFF	TGTGCCAGCAGTAAGGACAGGTACACTGAAGCTTTCTTT
.	TRBJ2-3	TRBD2	TRBV14	CASSHNQRGGLDTQYF	TGTGCCAGCAGCCACAATCAGCGGGGGGGCCTGGATACGCAGTATTTT
once	TRBJ2-5	.	TRBV5-1	CASSLYSGTQETQYF	TGCGCCAGCAGCTTGTACTCGGGGACCCAAGAGACCCAGTACTTC
.	TRBJ1-2	TRBD1	TRBV5-1	CASSLLGQNYGYTF	TGCGCCAGCAGCTTGTTGGGACAGAACTATGGCTACACCTTC
once	TRBJ1-2	.	TRBV4-1	CASSFQIRVSNGYTF	TGCGCCAGCAGCTTTCAGATACGGGTATCTAATGGCTACACCTTC
.	TRBJ2-1	TRBD2	TRBV5-1	CASSQYPSGRAYEQFF	TGCGCCAGCAGCCAATATCCTAGCGGGAGGGCCTATGAGCAGTTCTTC
.	TRBJ2-1	TRBD2	TRBV27	CASSTTSGYYNEQFF	TGTGCCAGCAGTACGACTAGCGGCTACTACAATGAGCAGTTCTTC
.	TRBJ1-6	TRBD1	TRBV12-3/TRBV12-4	CASSFRTGNSPLHF	TGTGCCAGCAGTTTTCGGACAGGGAATTCACCCCTCCACTTT